This entry lists 15 T cell receptor beta chains sequenced from one sample in a study of beta chain features in type 1 diabetes. Expressed TCRB transcripts were sequenced because the entire RNA isolate underwent reverse transcription. Profiled with immunoSEQ multiplex PCR; TCRdb holds only in-frame clones, not every one. The table lists around 250,000 clones, around a quarter of them singletons. Specimen: central memory CD4+ T cells from blood. These receptors were obtained from a man aged 30 to 39 in good health.

The sample holds many counts of this clone. The rearrangement uses TRBV5-4 and TRBJ1-2; TRBD1 is a possible D gene (5 bases). The CDR3 contains 14 residues. The V end lost 1 base, the J end lost 5 bases, and 12 bases lay between the germline ends. CDR1 and CDR2 (germline): SGHNT, YYREEE (reference sequence). CDR3 nucleotides: TGTGCCAGCAGCTTGAGTAAGGGACTGTATGGCTACACCTTC. Encoded protein: CASSLSKGLYGYTF.

The rearrangement joins TRBV4-3 to TRBJ2-3, with a tentative D call TRBD1 (6 bases). Germline-derived CDR1 and CDR2 are LGHNA and YSLEER. Trimming removed 0 bases at V and 5 bases at J, with 12 bases between. The CDR3 contains 15 residues. The CDR3 bases are TGCGCCAGCAGCCAAGAGGGCAGGGGATTAGATACGCAGTATTTT. Its translation: CASSQEGRGLDTQYF.

The table lists this clone with a few counts. This sequence joins TRBV19 and TRBJ2-3, with no clear D. Deletions cut 5 bases from V and 0 bases from J, with 6 bases between. The CDR3 has 13 amino acids. Germline V gives CDR1 LNHDA, CDR2 SQIVND (reference sequence). CDR3 bases: TGTGCCAGTAGTCCGTATAGCACAGATACGCAGTATTTT. Amino acid sequence: CASSPYSTDTQYF. Filled out from reference TRBV19 and TRBJ2-3, the complete variable domain reads DGGITQSPKYLFRKEGQNVTLSCEQNLNHDAMYWYRQDPGQGLRLIYYSQIVNDFQKGDIAEGYSVSREKKESFPLTVTSAQKNPTAFYLCASSPYSTDTQYFGPGTRLTVL.

V usage is TRBV6-5 and J usage is TRBJ1-2; the match to TRBD1 covers 9 bases. From germline, CDR1 is MNHEY and CDR2 SVGAGI. V lost 9 bases to trimming and J lost 6 bases; unmatched junction nucleotides: 5. The CDR3 is 12 amino acids. This chain's CDR3 is CARPGQGDGYTF. DNA of the CDR3: TGTGCCAGACCGGGACAGGGAGATGGCTACACCTTC.

This clone was seen more than once but under ten times. V is TRBV7-9 and J is TRBJ2-1; a possible D gene is TRBD2 (6 bases). Trimming took off 6 bases at V and 6 bases at J, with 18 bases between the two ends. Germline-derived CDR1 and CDR2 are SEHNR and FQNEAQ (reference sequence). This CDR3 contains 15 residues. As DNA, the CDR3 is TGTGCCAGCAGTACTACCGGGACTCAGGTCAATGAGCAGTTCTTC. It codes for CASSTTGTQVNEQFF.

The chain carries TRBV21-1 and TRBJ2-7; TRBD2 is taken as the D call from the table, unchecked against the DNA. TRBV21-1 is tagged as a pseudogene. The CDR3 runs 15 residues. The CDR3 coding sequence is TGTGCCAGCAGCAAAGGCGGCAGCAGCTCCTACGAGCAGTACTTC. Translating it yields CASSKGGSSSYEQYF.

In regard to this clone: A much larger clone differs from this one at a single base, so this may be a read error. The sample has other DNA sequences that encode this CDR3 too. V usage is TRBV5-6 and J usage is TRBJ1-1; D remains unclear. This CDR3 region has 11 residues. The germline V gene has CDR1 SGHDT and CDR2 YYEEEE. V was shortened by 4 bases and J by 2 bases, with 3 bases between the two germline ends. The CDR3 DNA is TGTGCCAGCAGCCTAAACACTGAAGCTTTCTTT. As protein: CASSLNTEAFF.

The chain employs TRBV7-9 and TRBJ1-6, with 7 bases aligning to TRBD1. The CDR3 totals 17 residues. V gave up 7 bases and J gave up 8 bases; unmatched junction bases: 17. Looked up from germline, CDR1 is SEHNR and CDR2 is FQNEAQ (reference sequence). The CDR3 spells CASTKRVETGWDSPLHF. CDR3 coding DNA: TGTGCCAGCACCAAACGGGTTGAGACAGGGTGGGATTCACCCCTCCACTTT.

This clone was observed a handful of times. The chain recombines TRBV7-2 with TRBJ2-5, with TRBD2 identical over 11 bases. CDR1 and CDR2 from the germline V gene are SGHTA and FQGNSA. The V and J ends lost 5 bases and 5 bases, in that order; junction bases with no gene match: 7. The CDR3 is made up of 15 amino acids. CDR3 loop: CASSGTSGSGETQYF. The CDR3 bases are TGTGCCAGCAGCGGTACTAGCGGGAGCGGTGAGACCCAGTACTTC.

There are a few counts of this clone. This chain connects TRBV11-2 to TRBJ2-3; the D gene is possibly TRBD1 (5 bases). Trimming took off 1 base at V and 2 bases at J, with 10 bases between the two ends. This CDR3 region has 15 residues. Germline CDR1 reads SGHAT; CDR2 reads FQNNGV. CDR3 bases: TGTGCCAGCAGCTTAGGTGGCAGGGCCACAGATACGCAGTATTTT. This gives the protein CASSLGGRATDTQYF.

This clone has just a few counts. The chain combines TRBV7-9 with TRBJ2-1, with D perhaps being TRBD1 or TRBD2 (5 bases each). The CDR3 consists of 14 residues. The germline V gene encodes CDR1 SEHNR and CDR2 FQNEAQ (reference sequence). Trimming removed 5 bases from V and 8 bases from J, with 16 bases in between. The CDR3 sequence is CASSPHNRDHEQFF. The CDR3 nucleotides read TGTGCCAGCAGCCCACACAATAGGGACCATGAGCAGTTCTTC.

This clone occurred many times. The chain is built from TRBV20-1 and TRBJ2-7, with D perhaps TRBD1 (5 bases). The CDR3 extends over 11 amino acids. The V gene lost 5 bases and the J gene lost 3 bases, with 8 bases spanning the gap. Germline V gene data show CDR1 as DFQATT and CDR2 as SNEGSKA (reference sequence). The CDR3 reads CSAPRDYEQYF. The CDR3 DNA reads TGCAGTGCTCCCAGGGACTACGAGCAGTACTTC.

The V call is TRBV7-9, the J call TRBJ1-6; D unclear. This CDR3 is built from 13 residues. Trimming left V 1 base short and J 11 bases short, with 9 bases between. Looked up from germline, CDR1 is SEHNR and CDR2 is FQNEAQ (reference sequence). The CDR3 protein is CASSLVSEAPLHF. Written as DNA, the CDR3 is TGTGCCAGCAGCTTAGTATCCGAGGCACCCCTCCACTTT.

This clone was seen a handful of times. CDR3 DNA: TGTGCCATGCGGACGGAGGCGAACACTGAAGCTTTCTTT. Protein sequence: CAMRTEANTEAFF. V usage is TRBV10-3 and J usage is TRBJ1-1; D gene uncertain. CDR1 ENHRY and CDR2 SYGVKD come from the germline V gene. Trimming took off 9 bases at V and 1 base at J, with 12 bases between the two ends. The CDR3 is 13 residues long.

This clone was detected a few times. This CDR3 is CASSETPGGFYNEQFF. Written as DNA, the CDR3 is TGTGCCAGCAGTGAAACCCCAGGGGGCTTCTACAATGAGCAGTTCTTC. The chain is built from TRBV6-1 and TRBJ2-1, with 8 bases identical to TRBD1. With 2 bases clipped from V and 3 bases from J, the junction kept 6 bases outside the gene matches. The CDR3 sequence is 16 residues long. CDR1 and CDR2 (germline): MNHNS, SASEGT.